The 7 T cell receptor beta chains below were found in one sample sequenced in a study of regulatory T cells in long-lasting Graves disease. Specified time point: persistent/refractory GD, antithyroid drugs over 5 years with positive TRAb. Construction of the TCR library relied on RNA isolated from PBMCs. Construction of TCR beta libraries relied on iRepertoire HTBI primers and on Arm-PCR targeting CDR3 regions. From the multiplex PCR reads, TCRdb called clonotypes with MiXCR, one entry per CDR3 protein. This table has over 300,000 distinct CDR3 sequences, around 20% appearing once. The specimen was peripheral blood mononuclear cells (PBMCs), collected when the disease was refractory, from a patient treated with antithyroid drugs. These receptors were obtained from a female donor with Graves disease.

This clonotype was observed at least ten times. DNA for the CDR3: TGTGCCAGCAGCTCCATGACAGGCTTTGGCTACACCTTC. Its protein is CASSSMTGFGYTF. The chain has TRBV7-2 and TRBJ1-2, with D maybe TRBD1 (6 bases). V gave up 4 bases and J gave up 7 bases, with 13 bases separating them. The CDR3 is 13 residues long. The germline CDR1 and CDR2 sequences are SGHTA and FQGNSA.

The chain couples TRBV28 to TRBJ2-2, with D maybe TRBD2 (6 bases). Germline V lookup: CDR1 MDHEN, CDR2 SYDVKM. The V end was cut by 10 bases, the J end by 6 bases, with 15 bases between. The CDR3 totals 13 residues. CDR3 nucleotides: TGTGCCACCACGGAATCGGGGGCCGGGGAGCTGTTTTTT. As protein: CATTESGAGELFF.

The chain has TRBV27 and TRBJ1-2, with 9 bases matching TRBD1. Germline-derived CDR1 and CDR2 are MNHEY and SMNVEV (reference sequence). V shed 6 bases, J shed 5 bases, and the junction held 10 bases outside the gene matches. This CDR3 is built from 15 residues. The CDR3 bases are TGTGCCAGCAGAAGAACAGGGGGCGCGTTTTATGGCTACACCTTC. Translating it yields CASRRTGGAFYGYTF.

In this sample, this clonotype turned up many times. The CDR3 sequence: CASSPTAGWHDEQYF. The CDR3 DNA sequence: TGTGCCAGCAGCCCAACGGCAGGGTGGCATGACGAGCAGTACTTC. This rearrangement joins TRBV28 to TRBJ2-7; tentative D call: TRBD1 (5 bases). Germline loops: CDR1 MDHEN, CDR2 SYDVKM. V dropped 6 bases and J dropped 5 bases, with 20 bases sitting between them. The CDR3 totals 15 residues. Supplemented by reference TRBV28 and TRBJ2-7, the full variable domain reads DVKVTQSSRYLVKRTGEKVFLECVQDMDHENMFWYRQDPGLGLRLIYFSYDVKMKEKGDIPEGYSVSREKKERFSLILESASTNQTSMYLCASSPTAGWHDEQYFGPGTRLTVT.

This clonotype was seen ten or more times. The rearrangement joins TRBV28 to TRBJ1-5, with 7 bases identical to TRBD1. Germline trimming cut 3 bases from V and 5 bases from J; bases unmatched to any gene: 13. This CDR3 contains 17 residues. Germline CDR1 and CDR2: MDHEN and SYDVKM. The CDR3 region is CASSFRTGWGNYQPQHF. The CDR3 DNA sequence: TGTGCCAGCAGTTTCAGGACAGGTTGGGGTAATTATCAGCCCCAGCATTTT.

This clonotype was found many times. V is TRBV5-5 and J is TRBJ2-7; no clear D. The CDR3 spans 14 residues. Trimming pared 0 bases from V and 2 bases from J, leaving 9 bases between. CDR1 is SGHKS, CDR2 YYEKEE, per germline (reference sequence). Here the CDR3 DNA reads TGTGCCAGCAGCTTGGTGAGATTCACCTACGAGCAGTACTTC. It encodes CASSLVRFTYEQYF.

This clonotype has at least ten counts. The gene calls are TRBV2 and TRBJ2-2, with D unresolved. The germline gives CDR1 SNHLY, CDR2 FYNNEI. This CDR3 spans 17 amino acids. The V and J ends lost 5 bases and 4 bases respectively, with 20 bases between them. DNA of the CDR3: TGTGCCAGCAGTTTCCCCCGGGCCTCCGGTAGCACCGGGGAGCTGTTTTTT. Its protein is CASSFPRASGSTGELFF.